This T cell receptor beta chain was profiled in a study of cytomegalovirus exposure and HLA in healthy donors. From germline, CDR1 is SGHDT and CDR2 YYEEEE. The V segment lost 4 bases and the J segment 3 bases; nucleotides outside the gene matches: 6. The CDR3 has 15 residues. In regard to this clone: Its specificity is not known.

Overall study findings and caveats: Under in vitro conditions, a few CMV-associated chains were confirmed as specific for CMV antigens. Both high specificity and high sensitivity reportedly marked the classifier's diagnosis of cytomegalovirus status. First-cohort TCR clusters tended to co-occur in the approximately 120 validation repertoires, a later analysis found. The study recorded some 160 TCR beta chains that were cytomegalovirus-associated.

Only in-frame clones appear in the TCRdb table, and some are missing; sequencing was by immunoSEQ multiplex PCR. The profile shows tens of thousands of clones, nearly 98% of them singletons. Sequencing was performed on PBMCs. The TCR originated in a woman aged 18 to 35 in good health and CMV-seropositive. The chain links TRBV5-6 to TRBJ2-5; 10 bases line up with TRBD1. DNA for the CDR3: TGTGCCAGCAGCCAAAGTGGACAGGGGGAAGAGACCCAGTACTTC. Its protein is CASSQSGQGEETQYF.